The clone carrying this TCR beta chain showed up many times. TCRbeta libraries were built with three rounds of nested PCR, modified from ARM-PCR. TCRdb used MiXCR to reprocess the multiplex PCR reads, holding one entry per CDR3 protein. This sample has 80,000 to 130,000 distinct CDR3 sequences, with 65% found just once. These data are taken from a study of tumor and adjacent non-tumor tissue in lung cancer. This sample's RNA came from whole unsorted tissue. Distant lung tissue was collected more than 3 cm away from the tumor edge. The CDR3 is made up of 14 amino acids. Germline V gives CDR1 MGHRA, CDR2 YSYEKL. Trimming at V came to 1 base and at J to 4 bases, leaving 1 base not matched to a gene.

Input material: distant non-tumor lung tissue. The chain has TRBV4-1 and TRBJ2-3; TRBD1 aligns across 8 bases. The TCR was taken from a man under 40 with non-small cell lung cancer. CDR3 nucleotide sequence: TGCGCCAGCAGCCAAGCAGGGGGCGCAGATACGCAGTATTTT. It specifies CASSQAGGADTQYF.